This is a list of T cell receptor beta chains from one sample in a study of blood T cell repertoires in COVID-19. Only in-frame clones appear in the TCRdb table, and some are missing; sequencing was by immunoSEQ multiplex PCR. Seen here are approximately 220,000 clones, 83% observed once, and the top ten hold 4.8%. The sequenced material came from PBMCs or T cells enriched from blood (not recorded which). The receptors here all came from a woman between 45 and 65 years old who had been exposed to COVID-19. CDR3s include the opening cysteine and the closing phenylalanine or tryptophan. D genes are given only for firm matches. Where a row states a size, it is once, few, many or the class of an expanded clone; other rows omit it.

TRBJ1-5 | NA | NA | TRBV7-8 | TGTGCCAGCAGCTCCGGGAGGGGAAGCAATCAGCCCCAGCATTTT | CASSSGRGSNQPQHF
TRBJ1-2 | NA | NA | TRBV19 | TGTGCCAGTAGTTTCCTTCCGACACCGGCGCAACTCGGCTACACCTTC | CASSFLPTPAQLGYTF
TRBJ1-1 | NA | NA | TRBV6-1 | TGTGCCAGCAGTGAAGCTAGAGGGCCAGAGGGCACTGAAGCTTTCTTT | CASSEARGPEGTEAFF
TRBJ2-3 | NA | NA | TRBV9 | TGTGCCAGCAGCGTAGGAATGGGACTCCCCGATACGCAGTATTTT | CASSVGMGLPDTQYF
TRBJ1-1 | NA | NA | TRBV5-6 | TGTGCCAGCAGCCAGGCGAACACTGAAGCTTTCTTT | CASSQANTEAFF
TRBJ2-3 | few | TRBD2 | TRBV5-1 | TGCGCCAGCAGCTTGGCCCGCGGGGGGGCCACAGATACGCAGTATTTT | CASSLARGGATDTQYF
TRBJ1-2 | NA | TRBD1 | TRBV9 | TGTGCCAGCAGCCTCGGACAGGCAACGAACTATGGCTACACCTTC | CASSLGQATNYGYTF
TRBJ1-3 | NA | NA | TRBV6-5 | TGTGCCAGCAGCCCGCCAGGGAAGGGAAACACCATATATTTT | CASSPPGKGNTIYF
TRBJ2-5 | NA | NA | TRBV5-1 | TGCGCCAGCAGCACACAGGACAACCAAGAGACCCAGTACTTC | CASSTQDNQETQYF
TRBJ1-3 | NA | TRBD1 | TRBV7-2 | TGTGCCAGCAGCCCACGGACAGGGGTATACACCATATATTTT | CASSPRTGVYTIYF
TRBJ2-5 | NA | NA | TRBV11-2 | TGTGCCAGCAGCTTAGCCGCGGGTTCCCCTAGAGGGACCCAGTACTTC | CASSLAAGSPRGTQYF
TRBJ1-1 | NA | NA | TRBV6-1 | TGTGCCAGCAGTGAACTGGGCCCGAACACTGAAGCTTTCTTT | CASSELGPNTEAFF
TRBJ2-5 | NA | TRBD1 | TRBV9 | TGTGCCAGCAGCGTAGGGGACAGGGGGACGGGCGAGACCCAGTACTTC | CASSVGDRGTGETQYF
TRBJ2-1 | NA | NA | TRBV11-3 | TGTGCCAGCTCCCTGAGCTCCTACAATGAGCAGTTCTTC | CASSLSSYNEQFF
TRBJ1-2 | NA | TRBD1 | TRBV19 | TGTGCCAGTAGTATAGATAAGCGGACAGGCCTTGGCTACACCTTC | CASSIDKRTGLGYTF
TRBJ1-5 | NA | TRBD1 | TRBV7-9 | TGTGCCAGCAGCCCCGGGACAGGGGAGAGCAATCAGCCCCAGCATTTT | CASSPGTGESNQPQHF
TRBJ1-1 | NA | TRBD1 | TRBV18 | TGTGCCAGCTCAAGACCGGGACAGGGAGTCACTGAAGCTTTCTTT | CASSRPGQGVTEAFF
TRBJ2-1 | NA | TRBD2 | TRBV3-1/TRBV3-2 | TGTGCCAGCAGCCAAGAGGTCTTCACTAGCGGGGGGCCGAATGAGCAGTTCTTC | CASSQEVFTSGGPNEQFF
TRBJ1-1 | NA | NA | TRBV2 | TGTGCCAGCAGTGAAGACAGGACCACTGAAGCTTTCTTT | CASSEDRTTEAFF
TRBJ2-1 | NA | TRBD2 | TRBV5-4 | TGTGCCAGCAGCCTCAGACTAGCGGGGGGTGTTAATGAGCAGTTCTTC | CASSLRLAGGVNEQFF
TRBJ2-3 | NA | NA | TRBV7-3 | TGTGCCAGCAGCTTAGAGGGAGGCACAGATACGCAGTATTTT | CASSLEGGTDTQYF
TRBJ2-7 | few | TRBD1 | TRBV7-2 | TGTGCCAGCAGCTTCTGGGACAGGGGCGAGCAGTACTTC | CASSFWDRGEQYF
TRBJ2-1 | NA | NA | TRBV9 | TGTGCCAGCAGCGTAGCGGGTAACCACAATGAGCAGTTCTTC | CASSVAGNHNEQFF
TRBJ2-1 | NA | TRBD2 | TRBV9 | TGTGCCAGCAGCGTAGGGACTAGCGGGGGATCCTACAATGAGCAGTTCTTC | CASSVGTSGGSYNEQFF
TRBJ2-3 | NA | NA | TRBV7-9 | TGTGCCAGCAGCTTAGAGGGGCGAACCACAGATACGCAGTATTTT | CASSLEGRTTDTQYF
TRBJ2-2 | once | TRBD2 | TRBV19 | TGTGCCAGTAGTATAGAGGGGGGGACCGGGGAGCTGTTTTTT | CASSIEGGTGELFF
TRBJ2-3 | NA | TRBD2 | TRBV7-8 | TGTGCCAGCAGCTTACAGCGGGGGGCCGCAGATACGCAGTATTTT | CASSLQRGAADTQYF
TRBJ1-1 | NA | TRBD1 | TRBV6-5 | TGTGCCAGCACCCTGGACAGGAGGGGATCTGAAGCTTTCTTT | CASTLDRRGSEAFF
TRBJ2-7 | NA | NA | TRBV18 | TGTGCCAGCTCCCTCAACCAGGCCTACGAGCAGTACTTC | CASSLNQAYEQYF
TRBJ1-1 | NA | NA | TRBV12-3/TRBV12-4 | TGTGCCAGCAGTTTCGCCGGGAAAACTGAAGCTTTCTTT | CASSFAGKTEAFF
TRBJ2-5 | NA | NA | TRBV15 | TGTGCCACCAGCTCTGACAGGAAGGAGACCCAGTACTTC | CATSSDRKETQYF
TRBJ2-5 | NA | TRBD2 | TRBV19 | TGTGCCAGTAGTAAAGGGACTAGCGGGGGGCAAGAGACCCAGTACTTC | CASSKGTSGGQETQYF
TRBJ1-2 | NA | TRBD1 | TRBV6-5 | TGTGCCAGCAGGTCCCCGGGACAGACCTACTATGGCTACACCTTC | CASRSPGQTYYGYTF
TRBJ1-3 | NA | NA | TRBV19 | TGTGCCAGTAGTATAGCACCCGGCTCTGGAAACACCATATATTTT | CASSIAPGSGNTIYF
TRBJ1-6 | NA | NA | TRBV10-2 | TGCGCCAGCAGTGTCCAGGGTAGGAATTCACCCCTCCACTTT | CASSVQGRNSPLHF
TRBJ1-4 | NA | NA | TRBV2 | TGTGCCAGCAGTGCCCGAGTACCCTTCGTCGGAAAACTGTTTTTT | CASSARVPFVGKLFF
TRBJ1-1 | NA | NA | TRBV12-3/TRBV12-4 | TGTGCCAGCAGACTCGGGGAGAACACTGAAGCTTTCTTT | CASRLGENTEAFF
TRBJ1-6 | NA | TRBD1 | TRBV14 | TGTGCCAGCAGCCTCACAGGGGATTCACCCCTCCACTTT | CASSLTGDSPLHF
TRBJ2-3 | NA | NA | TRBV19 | TGTGCCAGTAGTAGAAACAGGGATCGCACAGATACGCAGTATTTT | CASSRNRDRTDTQYF
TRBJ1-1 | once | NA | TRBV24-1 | TGTGCCACCAGTGAGGCGCAGGGAGGAGCTTTCTTT | CATSEAQGGAFF
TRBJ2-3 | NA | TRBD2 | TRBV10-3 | TGTGCCACGGGAGCCTTAGCGGGGGCGCAGGATACGCAGTATTTT | CATGALAGAQDTQYF
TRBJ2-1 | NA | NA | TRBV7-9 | TGTGCCAGCAGCTGGACTCCTAATGAGCAGTTCTTC | CASSWTPNEQFF
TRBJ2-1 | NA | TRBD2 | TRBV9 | TGTGCCAGCAGCCCTCTGGCTAGCGGGGAAATGTATGAGCAGTTCTTC | CASSPLASGEMYEQFF
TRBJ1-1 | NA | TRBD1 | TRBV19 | TGTGCCAGTAGTCCTCGACAGGGGTTCACTGAAGCTTTCTTT | CASSPRQGFTEAFF
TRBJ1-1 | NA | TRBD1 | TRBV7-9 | TGTGCCAGCAGTCAGACAGGGGGCTTCTCTGAAGCTTTCTTT | CASSQTGGFSEAFF
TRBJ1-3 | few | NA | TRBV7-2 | TGTGCCACCTCACAGAGCTCTGGAAACACCATATATTTT | CATSQSSGNTIYF
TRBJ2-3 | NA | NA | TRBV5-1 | TGCGCCAGCAGCTTGGAGGGAGACACAGATACGCAGTATTTT | CASSLEGDTDTQYF
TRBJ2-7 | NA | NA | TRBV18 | TGTGCCAGCTCACCAAGAGGGATGGCCTACGAGCAGTACTTC | CASSPRGMAYEQYF
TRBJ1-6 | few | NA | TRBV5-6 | TGTGCCAGCAGCTTGCTGCAGGGGTATTCACCCCTCCACTTT | CASSLLQGYSPLHF
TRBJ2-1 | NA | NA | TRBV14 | TGTGCCAGCAGCCAAGTAGGGGGCAATGAGCAGTTCTTC | CASSQVGGNEQFF
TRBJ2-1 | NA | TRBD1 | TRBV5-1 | TGCGCCAGCAGTTATGAGGGGGCGCAAGATGAGCAGTTCTTC | CASSYEGAQDEQFF
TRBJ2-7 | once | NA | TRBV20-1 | TGCAGTGCTAGCGGACAATACGAGCAGTACTTC | CSASGQYEQYF
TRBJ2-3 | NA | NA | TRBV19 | TGTGCCAGTAGTATAGGGCCCAGTCCAGATACGCAGTATTTT | CASSIGPSPDTQYF
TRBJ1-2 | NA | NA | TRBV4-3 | TGCGCCAGCAGCCAGGCGCCTCGGGGAAGCGGCTACACCTTC | CASSQAPRGSGYTF
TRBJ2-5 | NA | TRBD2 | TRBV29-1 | TGCAGCGTTGAAGGACTAGCGGGAGTTGAGACCCAGTACTTC | CSVEGLAGVETQYF